A selection of T cell receptor beta chains follows, all from one sample in a study of cytomegalovirus exposure and HLA in healthy donors. Repertoires were generated with immunoSEQ multiplex PCR, while TCRdb's copy carries only in-frame clones and drops some. The data contain about 130,000 clones, 88% of them singletons. Sequencing was done on a sample of PBMCs. Receptor source: a man aged 30 to 39 in good health and CMV-seronegative. Each CDR3 is given with its conserved first and last residue. The order of the fields is V gene, clone size, J gene, D gene, CDR3 DNA, CDR3 protein. D genes are given only for firm matches. Some rows have no size entry. The others give once, few or many, or a class for an expanded clone.

V: TRBV7-9
size: -
J: TRBJ2-2
D: TRBD1
DNA: TGTGCCAGCAGCTCCAAGGCCGGGACAGGGGATACCGGGGAGCTGTTTTTT
CDR3: CASSSKAGTGDTGELFF

V: TRBV5-5
size: once
J: TRBJ1-5
D: TRBD1
DNA: TGTGCCAGCAGCTTGGAAGGGGGCGGTCAGCCCCAGCATTTT
CDR3: CASSLEGGGQPQHF

V: TRBV6-5
size: -
J: TRBJ1-1
D: -
DNA: TGTGCCAGCAGTTCCGCACCGGGGGCGGGGGACACTGAAGCTTTCTTT
CDR3: CASSSAPGAGDTEAFF

V: TRBV27
size: -
J: TRBJ2-1
D: -
DNA: TGTGCCAGCAGTTTAGGGGCCTTCCTCCCCTACAATGAGCAGTTCTTC
CDR3: CASSLGAFLPYNEQFF

V: TRBV28
size: once
J: TRBJ2-1
D: -
DNA: TGTGCCAGCAGTTTATTGAGCGGACTGACCTACAATGAGCAGTTCTTC
CDR3: CASSLLSGLTYNEQFF

V: TRBV27
size: -
J: TRBJ2-1
D: TRBD1
DNA: TGTGCCAGCACCTCAGGGGGCCCCGTCTCCTACAATGAGCAGTTCTTC
CDR3: CASTSGGPVSYNEQFF

V: TRBV5-6
size: -
J: TRBJ1-5
D: TRBD1
DNA: TGTGCCAGCAGCTCACAGGGGGGGAGACAGCCCCAGCATTTT
CDR3: CASSSQGGRQPQHF

V: TRBV19
size: -
J: TRBJ2-7
D: TRBD1
DNA: TGTGCCAGTAGTATAAACCTTCTTCAGGGACAGGGAAGAGAGCAGTACTTC
CDR3: CASSINLLQGQGREQYF

V: TRBV5-1
size: -
J: TRBJ2-2
D: -
DNA: TGCGCCAGCAGCCTAGTTTCGGGGACGAACACCGGGGAGCTGTTTTTT
CDR3: CASSLVSGTNTGELFF

V: TRBV19
size: -
J: TRBJ1-2
D: TRBD1
DNA: TGTGCCAGTACCAACAGGGGACCTAACTATGGCTACACCTTC
CDR3: CASTNRGPNYGYTF

V: TRBV7-2
size: -
J: TRBJ2-7
D: TRBD1
DNA: TGTGCCAGCAGCTTATTTTTGGGACAGTCCTACGAGCAGTACTTC
CDR3: CASSLFLGQSYEQYF

V: TRBV4-1
size: -
J: TRBJ2-6
D: -
DNA: TGCGCCAGTAGACAGGATTCGGGTGGGGCCAACGTCCTGACTTTC
CDR3: CASRQDSGGANVLTF

V: TRBV9
size: -
J: TRBJ2-1
D: TRBD2
DNA: TGTGCCAGCAGCGTAGCTACAGGTCTAGCGGGTCAGAATGAGCAGTTCTTC
CDR3: CASSVATGLAGQNEQFF

V: TRBV6-1
size: once
J: TRBJ1-2
D: -
DNA: TGTGCCAGCAGTGAGGCGGGATTGAAGATCTATGGCTACACCTTC
CDR3: CASSEAGLKIYGYTF

V: TRBV30
size: -
J: TRBJ2-3
D: -
DNA: TGTGCCTGGAGTGTATCTGGCACAGATACGCAGTATTTT
CDR3: CAWSVSGTDTQYF

V: TRBV29-1
size: -
J: TRBJ1-1
D: -
DNA: TGCAGCGCCTCCAAAGGGGGTACTGAAGCTTTCTTT
CDR3: CSASKGGTEAFF